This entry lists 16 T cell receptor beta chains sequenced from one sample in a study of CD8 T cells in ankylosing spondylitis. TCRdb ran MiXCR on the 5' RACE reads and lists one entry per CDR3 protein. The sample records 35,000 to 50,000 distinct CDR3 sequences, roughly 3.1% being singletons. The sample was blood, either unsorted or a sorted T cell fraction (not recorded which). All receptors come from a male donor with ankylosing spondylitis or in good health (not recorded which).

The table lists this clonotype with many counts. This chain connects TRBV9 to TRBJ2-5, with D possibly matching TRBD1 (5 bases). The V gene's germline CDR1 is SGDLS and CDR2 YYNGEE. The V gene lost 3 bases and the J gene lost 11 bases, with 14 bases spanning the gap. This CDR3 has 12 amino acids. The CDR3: CASSGGRTPQYF. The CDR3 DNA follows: TGTGCCAGCAGCGGGGGAAGGACACCTCAGTACTTC. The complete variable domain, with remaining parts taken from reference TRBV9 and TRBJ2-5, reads DSGVTQTPKHLITATGQRVTLRCSPRSGDLSVYWYQQSLDQGLQFLIQYYNGEERAKGNILERFSAQQFPDLHSELNLSSLELGDSALYFCASSGGRTPQYFGPGTRLLVL.

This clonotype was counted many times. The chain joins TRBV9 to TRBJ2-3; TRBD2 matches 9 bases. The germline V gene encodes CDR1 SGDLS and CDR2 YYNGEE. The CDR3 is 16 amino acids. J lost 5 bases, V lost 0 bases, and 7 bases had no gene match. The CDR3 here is CASSVGGGGGLDTQYF. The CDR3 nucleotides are TGTGCCAGCAGCGTAGGTGGCGGGGGGGGTCTAGATACGCAGTATTTT.

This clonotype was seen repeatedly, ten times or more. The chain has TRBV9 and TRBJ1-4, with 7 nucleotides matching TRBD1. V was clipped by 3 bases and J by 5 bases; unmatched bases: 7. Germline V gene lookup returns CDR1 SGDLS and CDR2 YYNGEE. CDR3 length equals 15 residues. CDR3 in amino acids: CASSATGTENEKLFF. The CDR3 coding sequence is TGTGCCAGCAGCGCGACCGGGACAGAGAATGAAAAACTGTTTTTT.

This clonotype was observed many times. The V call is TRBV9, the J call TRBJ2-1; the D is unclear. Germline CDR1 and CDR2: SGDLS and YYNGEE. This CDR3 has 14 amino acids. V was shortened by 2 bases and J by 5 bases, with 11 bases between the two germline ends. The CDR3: CASSVARTNNEQFF. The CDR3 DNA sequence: TGTGCCAGCAGCGTCGCCAGAACTAACAATGAGCAGTTCTTC.

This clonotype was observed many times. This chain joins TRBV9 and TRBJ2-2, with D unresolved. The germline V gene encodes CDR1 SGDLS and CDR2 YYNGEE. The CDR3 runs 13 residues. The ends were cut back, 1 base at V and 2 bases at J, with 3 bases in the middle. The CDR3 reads CASSVSNTGELFF. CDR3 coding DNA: TGTGCCAGCAGCGTATCAAACACCGGGGAGCTGTTTTTT.

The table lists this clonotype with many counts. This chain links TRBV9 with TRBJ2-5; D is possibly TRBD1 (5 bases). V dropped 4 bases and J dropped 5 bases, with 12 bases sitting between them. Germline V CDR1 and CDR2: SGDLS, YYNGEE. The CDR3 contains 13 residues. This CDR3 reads CASSPQGLETQYF. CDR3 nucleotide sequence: TGTGCCAGCAGCCCTCAGGGTTTGGAGACCCAGTACTTC.

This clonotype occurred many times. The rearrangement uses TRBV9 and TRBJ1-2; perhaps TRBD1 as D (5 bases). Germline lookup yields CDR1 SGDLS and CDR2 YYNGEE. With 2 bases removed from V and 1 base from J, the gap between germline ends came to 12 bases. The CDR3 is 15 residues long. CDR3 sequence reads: CASSVQGGSNYGYTF. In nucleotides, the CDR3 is TGTGCCAGCAGCGTCCAGGGAGGTAGTAACTATGGCTACACCTTC.

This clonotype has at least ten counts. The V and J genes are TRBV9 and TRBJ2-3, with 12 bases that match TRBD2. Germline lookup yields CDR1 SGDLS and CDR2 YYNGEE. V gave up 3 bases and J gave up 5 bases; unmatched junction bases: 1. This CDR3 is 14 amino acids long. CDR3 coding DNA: TGTGCCAGCAGCGCTAGCGGGGGGGAAGATACGCAGTATTTT. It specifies CASSASGGEDTQYF.

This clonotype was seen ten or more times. As DNA, the CDR3 is TGTGCCAGCAGTGCGGACAGATCCTACGAGCAGTACGTC. This codes for CASSADRSYEQYV. J is TRBJ2-7 and V is TRBV6-4; tentatively, D is TRBD1 (6 bases). Trimming removed 4 bases from V and 1 base from J, with 8 bases in between. CDR1 and CDR2 (germline): MRHNA, SNTAGT. The CDR3 sequence is 13 residues long.

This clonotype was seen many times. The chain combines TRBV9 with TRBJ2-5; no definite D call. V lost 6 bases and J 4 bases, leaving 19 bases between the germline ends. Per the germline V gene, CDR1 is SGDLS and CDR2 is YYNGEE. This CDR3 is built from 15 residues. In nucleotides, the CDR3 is TGTGCCAGCACCCCTACCCCCAGGCTTGGAGAGACCCAGTACTTC. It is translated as CASTPTPRLGETQYF.

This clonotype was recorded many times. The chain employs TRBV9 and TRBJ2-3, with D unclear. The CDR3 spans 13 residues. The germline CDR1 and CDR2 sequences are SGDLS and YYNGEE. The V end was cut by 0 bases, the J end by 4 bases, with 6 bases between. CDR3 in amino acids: CASSVAGSDTQYF. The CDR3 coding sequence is TGTGCCAGCAGCGTAGCCGGGTCAGATACGCAGTATTTT.

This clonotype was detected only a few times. The DNA of the CDR3 is TGTGCCAGCAGCGTAGAGCGGAGTAGCGCAGAGACCCAGTACTTC. It is translated as CASSVERSSAETQYF. The chain has TRBV9 and TRBJ2-5, with D tentatively TRBD2 (5 bases). Trimming left V 0 bases short and J 4 bases short, with 13 bases between. The V gene's germline CDR1 is SGDLS and CDR2 YYNGEE. The CDR3 is 15 residues long.

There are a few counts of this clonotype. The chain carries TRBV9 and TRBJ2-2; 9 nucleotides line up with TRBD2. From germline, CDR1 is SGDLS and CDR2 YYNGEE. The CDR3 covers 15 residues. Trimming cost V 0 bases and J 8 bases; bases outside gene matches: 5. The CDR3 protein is CASSVGGRAWGELFF. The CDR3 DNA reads TGTGCCAGCAGCGTAGGCGGGAGGGCCTGGGGGGAGCTGTTTTTT.

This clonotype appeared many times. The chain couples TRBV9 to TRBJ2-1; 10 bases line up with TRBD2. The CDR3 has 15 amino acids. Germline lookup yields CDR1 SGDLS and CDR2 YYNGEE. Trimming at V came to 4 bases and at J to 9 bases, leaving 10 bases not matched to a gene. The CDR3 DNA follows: TGTGCCAGCAGCCTCCGGCTAGCGGGAGTTTCTGAGCAGTTCTTC. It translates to CASSLRLAGVSEQFF.

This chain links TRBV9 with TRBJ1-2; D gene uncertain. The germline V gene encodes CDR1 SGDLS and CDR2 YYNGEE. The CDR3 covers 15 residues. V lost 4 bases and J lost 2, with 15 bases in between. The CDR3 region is CASSPLFALNYGYTF. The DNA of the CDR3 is TGTGCCAGCAGCCCCCTGTTCGCCTTGAACTATGGCTACACCTTC.

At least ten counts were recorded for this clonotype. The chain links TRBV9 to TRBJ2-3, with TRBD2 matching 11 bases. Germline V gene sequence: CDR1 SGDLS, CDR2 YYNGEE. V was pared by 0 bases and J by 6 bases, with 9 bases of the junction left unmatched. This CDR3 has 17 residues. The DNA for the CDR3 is TGTGCCAGCAGCGTAGTGTCTAGCGGGGGGCCTGGGGATACGCAGTATTTT. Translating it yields CASSVVSSGGPGDTQYF. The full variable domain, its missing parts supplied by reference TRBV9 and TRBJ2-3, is DSGVTQTPKHLITATGQRVTLRCSPRSGDLSVYWYQQSLDQGLQFLIQYYNGEERAKGNILERFSAQQFPDLHSELNLSSLELGDSALYFCASSVVSSGGPGDTQYFGPGTRLTVL.